The 4 T cell receptor beta chains below come from one sample, sequenced in a study of regulatory T cells in long-lasting Graves disease. Investigators prepared the TCR beta libraries by applying iRepertoire HTBI primers and Arm-PCR of CDR3 regions. TCRdb passed the multiplex PCR reads through MiXCR, listing each CDR3 protein once. The table shows about 420,000 distinct CDR3 sequences, with less than 20% occurring only once. Time point here: newly diagnosed GD, antithyroid drugs for less than 3 months. Extracted PBMC RNA gave rise to the TCR library. These sequences were also reported in another study, on T cells in Graves' hyperthyroidism and ophthalmopathy.

Material: peripheral blood mononuclear cells (PBMCs), obtained at new diagnosis, from a patient treated with antithyroid drugs. Receptors were obtained from a woman aged 18-29 years with Graves disease.

This clonotype has more than one count but fewer than ten. V gene TRBV24-1 combines with J gene TRBJ2-6; D might be TRBD2 (5 bases). The V end was cut by 0 bases, the J end by 3 bases, with 8 bases between. CDR3 size: 16 residues. Germline V gives CDR1 KGHDR, CDR2 SFDVKD. CDR3 coding DNA: TGTGCCACCAGTGATTTGTCGGGGAATGGGGCCAACGTCCTGACTTTC. It yields the protein CATSDLSGNGANVLTF.

Notes on this clonotype: No conserved phenylalanine or tryptophan ends this CDR3, so it is likely a read error. This chain uses TRBV2 with TRBJ1-1; D is ambiguous. The CDR3 consists of 13 residues. The V gene lost 7 bases and the J gene lost 8 bases, with 17 bases spanning the gap. Per germline, CDR1 SNHLY and CDR2 FYNNEI. In DNA, the CDR3 is TGTGCCAGCAATCCCAGGCCGGCAGGAGAAGCTTTCCTT. This gives the protein CASNPRPAGEAFL.

Here the CDR3 reads CASSPTTSVAGRTRELFF. The CDR3 coding sequence is TGTGCCAGCTCACCTACGACCAGCGTAGCGGGAAGGACCAGGGAGCTGTTTTTT. The chain has TRBV18 and TRBJ2-2, with 8 nucleotides matching TRBD2. The CDR3 has 18 residues. With V trimmed by 3 bases and J by 9 bases, 18 bases remained unmatched. Per germline, CDR1 KGHSH and CDR2 LQKENI.

This clonotype was detected only a few times. In DNA, the CDR3 is TGTGCCAGCTCATCTACTCAGAATCAGCCCCAGCATTTT. Translation: CASSSTQNQPQHF. The chain uses TRBV18 and TRBJ1-5; D uncertain. This CDR3 comprises 13 residues. Germline V lookup: CDR1 KGHSH, CDR2 LQKENI. V shed 5 bases and J shed 4 bases, with 9 bases lying between them.